A selection of T cell receptor beta chains follows, all from one sample in a study of blood T cell repertoires in COVID-19. Generated by immunoSEQ multiplex PCR, the TCRdb table keeps only in-frame clones and is missing some. The sample includes 400,000 or so clones, over 75% of them seen just once. Sequenced sample: PBMCs or T cells enriched from blood (not recorded which). Source of these receptors: a man under 40 who had recovered from COVID-19. CDR3s include the opening cysteine and the closing phenylalanine or tryptophan. A D gene is named only where the DNA matches it firmly. Size is omitted from some rows. Given values are once, few, many or a class for expanded clones.

v_gene: TRBV29-1
abundance: once
j_gene: TRBJ2-1
d_gene: NA
CDR3aa: CSVQGSRGYEQFF
CDR3nt: TGCAGCGTTCAGGGATCCAGGGGCTATGAGCAGTTCTTC

v_gene: TRBV28
abundance: NA
j_gene: TRBJ1-5
d_gene: NA
CDR3aa: CASSSSPNSNQPQHF
CDR3nt: TGTGCCAGTAGTTCTAGCCCGAATAGCAATCAGCCCCAGCATTTT

v_gene: TRBV18
abundance: NA
j_gene: TRBJ2-2
d_gene: NA
CDR3aa: CASSPLALTGRTGELFF
CDR3nt: TGTGCCAGCTCACCGCTAGCCCTGACAGGGAGGACCGGGGAGCTGTTTTTT

v_gene: TRBV18
abundance: NA
j_gene: TRBJ1-1
d_gene: NA
CDR3aa: CASSDGRGGGTEAFF
CDR3nt: TGTGCCAGCTCAGATGGGAGGGGCGGTGGAACTGAAGCTTTCTTT

v_gene: TRBV12-3/TRBV12-4
abundance: NA
j_gene: TRBJ2-7
d_gene: TRBD1
CDR3aa: CASSADRDGQYF
CDR3nt: TGTGCCAGCAGCGCGGACAGGGACGGGCAGTACTTC

v_gene: TRBV12-5
abundance: few
j_gene: TRBJ1-5
d_gene: TRBD1
CDR3aa: CASGFSGGNQPQHF
CDR3nt: TGTGCTAGTGGTTTTTCAGGGGGTAATCAGCCCCAGCATTTT

v_gene: TRBV19
abundance: NA
j_gene: TRBJ1-5
d_gene: NA
CDR3aa: CASSSGGNQPQHF
CDR3nt: TGTGCCAGTAGTAGCGGCGGCAATCAGCCCCAGCATTTT

v_gene: TRBV27
abundance: NA
j_gene: TRBJ2-3
d_gene: NA
CDR3aa: CASTLAPFRTDTQYF
CDR3nt: TGTGCCAGCACCCTAGCCCCTTTCCGCACAGATACGCAGTATTTT

v_gene: TRBV20-1
abundance: NA
j_gene: TRBJ2-1
d_gene: NA
CDR3aa: CSGHEQFF
CDR3nt: TGCAGTGGGCATGAGCAGTTCTTC

v_gene: TRBV13
abundance: NA
j_gene: TRBJ2-4
d_gene: TRBD2
CDR3aa: CASSLGSGRVGAKNIQYF
CDR3nt: TGTGCCAGCAGCTTAGGTAGCGGGAGGGTTGGGGCCAAAAACATTCAGTACTTC

v_gene: TRBV7-9
abundance: NA
j_gene: TRBJ2-7
d_gene: TRBD1
CDR3aa: CASSATGGTYEQYF
CDR3nt: TGTGCCAGCAGCGCCACAGGGGGGACCTACGAGCAGTACTTC

v_gene: TRBV30
abundance: NA
j_gene: TRBJ2-1
d_gene: NA
CDR3aa: CAWSVPRAGPYNEQFF
CDR3nt: TGTGCCTGGAGTGTACCCCGGGCGGGACCTTACAATGAGCAGTTCTTC

v_gene: TRBV28
abundance: NA
j_gene: TRBJ1-3
d_gene: NA
CDR3aa: CASSSIGASGNTIYF
CDR3nt: TGTGCCAGCAGTTCGATAGGGGCCTCTGGAAACACCATATATTTT

v_gene: TRBV12-3/TRBV12-4
abundance: once
j_gene: TRBJ1-5
d_gene: NA
CDR3aa: CASSSGQPQHF
CDR3nt: TGTGCCAGCAGTTCCGGTCAGCCCCAGCATTTT

v_gene: TRBV19
abundance: NA
j_gene: TRBJ2-3
d_gene: TRBD2
CDR3aa: CASSIALAGPDTQYF
CDR3nt: TGTGCCAGTAGTATAGCACTAGCGGGACCAGATACGCAGTATTTT

v_gene: TRBV7-6
abundance: NA
j_gene: TRBJ1-4
d_gene: NA
CDR3aa: CASSPRSGQKEKLFF
CDR3nt: TGTGCCAGCAGCCCACGATCGGGACAAAAGGAAAAACTGTTTTTT

v_gene: TRBV12-3/TRBV12-4
abundance: NA
j_gene: TRBJ2-1
d_gene: TRBD2
CDR3aa: CASSLGGGEQFF
CDR3nt: TGTGCCAGCAGTTTAGGCGGGGGTGAGCAGTTCTTC